This T cell receptor (beta chain) was captured in a study of blood T cells in healthy people across ages. Samples had at least 6 million PBMCs isolated from them. This clonotype was detected many times. As yet, its antigen is unknown. Study-level points and caveats: Donor CMV status, an unknown factor, possibly confounded changes in expanded clonotypes. It was the long-lived donors that had more naive CD4+ cells and higher diversity than aged donors.

Trimming took off 0 bases at V and 3 bases at J, with 6 bases between the two ends. The CDR3 has 13 residues. Germline CDR1 and CDR2: SGDLS and YYNGEE. Through a sample-barcoded 5' primer and a J-beta primer mix, a second PCR was run for roughly 7 to 12 cycles. From the 5' RACE reads, TCRdb called clonotypes with MiXCR, one entry per CDR3 protein. This table holds about 1.5 million distinct CDR3 sequences, roughly 43% found once. The sequence derives from a woman between 18 and 29 years old in good health. Sequencing was done on a sample of blood. The chain recombines TRBV9 with TRBJ2-5; TRBD2 might be the D (5 bases). DNA for the CDR3: TGTGCCAGCAGCGTAGACGGGGAAGAGACCCAGTACTTC. Protein sequence: CASSVDGEETQYF.